Listed below are T cell receptor beta chains from one sample, sequenced in a study of identical twins. TCRdb recomputed calls from the 5' RACE reads with MiXCR, one row per CDR3 protein. The data show hundreds of thousands of distinct CDR3 sequences, roughly 7.1% seen once. This sample was also put to use in a study of yellow fever vaccine responses in identical twins.

The source material was PBMCs. These receptor sequences come from a woman between 18 and 30 years old in good health. Both conserved end residues are trimmed from each CDR3. Fields, in order: D gene, CDR3 length, V gene, CDR3 protein. The D gene is left open where the match is weak.

>.|13|TRBV3-1
ASSHDVGSYNEQF
>TRBD2|13|TRBV12-3/TRBV12-4
ASSKTSGAYNEQF
>TRBD2|14|TRBV28
ASSFYSGRLGYEQY
>TRBD1|15|TRBV27
ASSPTRDSWNNSPLH
>.|11|TRBV11-2
ASSFGSRETQY
>TRBD1|13|TRBV27
ASRVGQAFSYEQY
>.|11|TRBV28
ASLLGEGEKLF
>.|13|TRBV24-1
ATSDLRTGLNEQF
>.|11|TRBV29-1
SVTRGSNQPQH
>.|16|TRBV25-1
ASSDKGSEHPREDTQY
>.|15|TRBV28
ASSLSAVVSGQETQY
>.|16|TRBV7-6
ASSLRGPGAKGVYEQY
>.|12|TRBV6-2/TRBV6-3
ASSSSRMAYEQY
>.|10|TRBV6-1
ASSEAYLPWY
>.|13|TRBV7-3
ASSSGDSRGGEQF
>.|14|TRBV28
ASSLFGGLDNSPLH
>.|13|TRBV15
ATSRDSGRYNEQF
>TRBD2|13|TRBV7-2
ASSRIGTRRVEQY
>.|8|TRBV20-1
SAYMDTQY
>.|12|TRBV27
ASTTFGGVETQY
>.|15|TRBV5-1
ASSSEATGTINNEQF
>TRBD2|13|TRBV7-9
ASSSSGSTYNEQF
>TRBD1|13|TRBV27
ASSYSGGSTTEAF
>TRBD2|13|TRBV5-1
ASSVRTSGNNEQF
>TRBD1|12|TRBV12-3/TRBV12-4
ASSPDRGPSPLH
>TRBD1|16|TRBV10-1
ASSESLIGGQGASGYT
>TRBD2|14|TRBV29-1
SVEHLTSRRDDEQF
>TRBD1|14|TRBV24-1
ATSEQGAEANYGYT
>.|12|TRBV12-3/TRBV12-4
ASSPNIVTNEQF
>.|12|TRBV6-1
ASSRPGLLDTQY
>.|12|TRBV7-9
ASSSPALNTEAF
>.|12|TRBV7-9
ASSPRLQQETQY
>TRBD2|14|TRBV4-2
ASSQDKAAGVDEQY
>TRBD1|12|TRBV20-1
SARAGGITGELF
>.|14|TRBV12-3/TRBV12-4
ASSLMRPVNTGELF
>.|11|TRBV29-1
SVEKGRNYGYT
>TRBD2|14|TRBV5-1
ASSSGGANDYNEQF
>.|11|TRBV6-2/TRBV6-3
ASSRNGQETQY
>TRBD1|15|TRBV28
ASSLPGQGASGGELF
>TRBD2|19|TRBV11-2
ASSLFIAPGTSLLGSYEQY
>.|12|TRBV20-1
SAREIRNTGELF
>.|11|TRBV12-3/TRBV12-4
ASSLSGPTEAF
>.|11|TRBV6-5
ASSYSSGHGQY
>.|14|TRBV12-3/TRBV12-4
ASSPRRGFPGNTIY
>.|11|TRBV12-3/TRBV12-4
ASSLGGGLGYT
>TRBD2|16|TRBV24-1
ATSDPLAGLSSYNEQF
>.|14|TRBV28
ASSQTSLSSYNEQF
>.|13|TRBV6-1
ASNMGGLMNTEAF
>TRBD1|16|TRBV6-5
ASSGWDRVSSGANVLT
>.|15|TRBV9
ASSVAGLPSMSYEQF
>TRBD2|14|TRBV5-1
ASSLGLAGHNYEQY
>TRBD2|17|TRBV7-3
ASSLLPRGAGGSYNEQF
>.|13|TRBV9
ASSVVGESTDTQY
>.|13|TRBV7-8
ASSPSGVPGNTIY
>.|11|TRBV7-9
ASSLAPLEKYT
>TRBD2|18|TRBV5-4
ASSLDLRREASRAKNIQY
>.|13|TRBV4-1
ASSRTSTAPSEQF